The TCR beta chain under discussion was sequenced for a study of T-cell memory formation after mild COVID-19. Whole-study context: For the most part, TCR clusters were specific to one donor.

Study-level results: Researchers found some responding clones in pre-infection memory, a sign that cross-reactive memory joined.

V lost 4 bases, J lost 4 bases, and 7 bases stayed unmatched. Per the germline V gene, CDR1 is SGHTA and CDR2 is FQGNSA. The CDR3 extends over 14 amino acids. As to this clonotype: Its antigen is unidentified.

TCRdb recomputed calls from the 5' RACE reads with MiXCR, one row per CDR3 protein. The data hold about 320,000 distinct CDR3 sequences, with around 15% observed a single time. Specimen: PBMCs or a T cell subset sorted from them (not recorded which). The V gene is TRBV7-2, the J gene TRBJ2-7, with 7 positions matching TRBD1. The TCR comes from a man between 18 and 29 years old who had mild COVID-19 (a few samples of this study predate the infection). Cell type and time point are not known. The CDR3 DNA reads TGTGCCAGCAGCTCCGGGACAGAATATTACGAGCAGTACTTC. It translates to CASSSGTEYYEQYF.